This T cell receptor (beta chain) appears in the sequencing data of a study of blood T cell repertoires in COVID-19. On the study more broadly: Sample material is recorded as cDNA or gDNA derived from T cells, B-cell-depleted T cells, or PBMCs.

This CDR3 spans 13 amino acids. Trimming removed 7 bases from V and 6 bases from J, with 13 bases in between. Study processing details: The assay estimated nucleated cells by amplifying reference gene primers. Only in-frame clones appear in the TCRdb table, and some are missing; sequencing was by immunoSEQ multiplex PCR. The V and J calls and clone size were taken over from that table, and D and trimming were inferred from the DNA. Counted here are under 60,000 clones, 90% occurring once; the ten biggest clones make up almost 4%. The sequenced sample consisted of peripheral blood. This receptor was taken from a man aged 45-65 years with acute or convalescent COVID-19. The chain uses TRBV12-3 or TRBV12-4 and TRBJ1-5; TRBD1 might be the D (6 bases). The CDR3 nucleotides are TGTGCCAGCACCGAGACAGGCGGTCAGCCCCAGCATTTT. Protein sequence: CASTETGGQPQHF.